This is a list of T cell receptor beta chains from one sample in a study of response to subunit inactivated influenza vaccine. TCRdb reprocessed the RT-PCR reads with MiXCR, giving one entry per CDR3 protein. This sample has around 650,000 distinct CDR3 sequences, with 15% to 17% found just once. This material consisted of PBMCs from blood, taken 11 to 12 days after vaccination. The receptors originated from a man in his fifties or sixties who received an inactivated influenza vaccine. CDR3s include the opening cysteine and the closing phenylalanine or tryptophan. Each record gives: V gene, D gene, J gene, CDR3 protein. A D gene is named only where the DNA matches it firmly.

V: TRBV28; D: NA; J: TRBJ2-4; CDR3: CASNGLKNIQYF
V: TRBV28; D: TRBD2; J: TRBJ2-7; CDR3: CASGGLAGEQYF
V: TRBV5-5; D: NA; J: TRBJ2-7; CDR3: CASSLVAGQIYEQYF
V: TRBV20-1; D: NA; J: TRBJ2-5; CDR3: CSARWDIKETQYF
V: TRBV12-3/TRBV12-4; D: TRBD1; J: TRBJ1-5; CDR3: CASSLGDRLSNQPQHF
V: TRBV10-3; D: NA; J: TRBJ2-7; CDR3: CAISEGAGIPNEQYF
V: TRBV6-1; D: NA; J: TRBJ2-7; CDR3: CASSTLDRIGAYEQYF
V: TRBV9; D: NA; J: TRBJ2-1; CDR3: CASSTLYNEQFF
V: TRBV5-1; D: NA; J: TRBJ2-7; CDR3: CASSRSPDYEQYF
V: TRBV6-1; D: NA; J: TRBJ1-1; CDR3: CASSGVLQGSLSEAFF
V: TRBV12-3/TRBV12-4; D: TRBD1; J: TRBJ2-7; CDR3: CASRSGTGVEQYF
V: TRBV29-1; D: NA; J: TRBJ2-5; CDR3: CSVEVTGGGETQYF
V: TRBV12-3/TRBV12-4; D: NA; J: TRBJ1-1; CDR3: CASVTGPSDTEAFF
V: TRBV7-9; D: TRBD2; J: TRBJ2-1; CDR3: CASSLSGRRYNEQFF
V: TRBV28; D: TRBD2; J: TRBJ2-1; CDR3: CASSPRASGATEQFF
V: TRBV5-1; D: NA; J: TRBJ2-5; CDR3: CASSLGTVRATQYF
V: TRBV4-1; D: NA; J: TRBJ2-7; CDR3: CASSQATGTYEQYF
V: TRBV9; D: NA; J: TRBJ2-7; CDR3: CASSAFDRPYEQYF
V: TRBV6-5; D: NA; J: TRBJ2-1; CDR3: CASSYGVNEQFF
V: TRBV11-2; D: NA; J: TRBJ1-1; CDR3: CASSPLVRAFFF
V: TRBV7-3; D: NA; J: TRBJ2-2; CDR3: CASSRDGGSNTGELFF
V: TRBV3-1; D: TRBD1; J: TRBJ2-7; CDR3: CATSSGTGSYEQYF
V: TRBV28; D: NA; J: TRBJ1-1; CDR3: CDSSWSGGTMNTEAFF
V: TRBV30; D: NA; J: TRBJ2-7; CDR3: CAWSVFRADEQYF
V: TRBV29-1; D: NA; J: TRBJ2-5; CDR3: CSVESGVQTQYF
V: TRBV25-1; D: NA; J: TRBJ2-3; CDR3: CASAPWGTSTDTQYF
V: TRBV11-2; D: NA; J: TRBJ2-7; CDR3: CASSLQGGLNYEQYF